The 27 T cell receptor beta chains presented below share a single source sample, sequenced in a study of T cell responses to AZD1222 COVID-19 vaccine listed by TCRdb under 2021. The sample's time point label, in plain terms: baseline before first vaccination. Library prep was done by the immunoSEQ multiplex PCR assay. This immuneACCESS table, as held by TCRdb, lists in-frame sequences with V and J called but not all clones. Of the missing ones, under half trace to an unresolved V gene in checked studies; the others have no known cause. Here the sample has about 98,000 clones; 80% to 85% occur a single time. Of the sample, approximately 15% is held by the ten largest clones. The sequences come from peripheral blood, collected on day 0 of AZD1222 vaccination. The receptor set was obtained from an adult in good health.

This clone was picked up one time. The gene calls are TRBV30 and TRBJ1-4, with 7 bases matching TRBD1. CDR1 is GTSNPN, CDR2 SVGIG, per germline (reference sequence). This CDR3 comprises 12 residues. The junction had 8 bases not matched to a gene; V was cut back by 8 bases and J by 8 bases. The CDR3 bases are TGTGCCCGACAGGGACTGGGAGAAAAACTGTTTTTT. Its protein product is CARQGLGEKLFF.

This clone was detected only a few times. This chain joins TRBV5-6 and TRBJ2-1; 7 bases align to TRBD2. The CDR3 loop spans 12 amino acids. V shed 4 bases and J 12 bases; nucleotides not matched to a gene: 7. CDR1 is SGHDT and CDR2 is YYEEEE in the germline V gene. For the CDR3, the DNA is TGTGCCAGCAGCCCCGGACTAGTCGGGCAGTTCTTC. Protein product: CASSPGLVGQFF.

The V gene is TRBV6-5, the J gene TRBJ1-2, with TRBD1 as a possible D gene (6 bases). The V gene lost 1 base and the J gene lost 8 bases, with 14 bases spanning the gap. This CDR3 is 14 amino acids long. Germline CDR1 MNHEY, CDR2 SVGAGI. This CDR3 reads CASSYLAGATGYTF. CDR3 nucleotides: TGTGCCAGCAGTTACTTAGCGGGGGCGACGGGCTACACCTTC.

This sequence joins TRBV4-1 and TRBJ1-2; D is uncertain. Looked up from germline, CDR1 is MGHRA and CDR2 is YSYEKL. The CDR3 runs to 14 residues. Trimming removed 2 bases from V and 3 bases from J, with 10 bases in between. CDR3 sequence (DNA): TGCGCCAGCAGCCAACCGATGTGGGACTATGGCTACACCTTC. Its translation: CASSQPMWDYGYTF.

This clone was counted a few times. The gene calls are TRBV24-1 and TRBJ2-1, with unresolved D. CDR3 length: 13 residues. The V end lost 8 bases, the J end lost 5 bases, and 12 bases lay between the germline ends. Per germline, CDR1 KGHDR and CDR2 SFDVKD. The CDR3 sequence is CATIGEPHNEQFF. As DNA, the CDR3 is TGTGCCACCATCGGCGAGCCCCACAATGAGCAGTTCTTC.

V usage is TRBV29-1 and J usage is TRBJ1-2, with 8 positions matching TRBD1. CDR3 length: 12 residues. V was clipped by 7 bases and J by 7 bases; unmatched bases: 8. CDR1 and CDR2 from the germline V gene are SQVTM and ANQGSEA. In DNA form, the CDR3 reads TGCAGCGCATCCGGACAGGGTGTTGGCTACACCTTC. It yields the protein CSASGQGVGYTF.

The rearrangement links TRBV18 to TRBJ2-5; TRBD1 aligns across 8 bases. The CDR3 has 13 residues. Trimming removed 4 bases from V and 4 bases from J; junction bases left unmatched: 2. The germline V gene encodes CDR1 KGHSH and CDR2 LQKENI. The CDR3 DNA follows: TGTGCCAGCTCACGGGACAGGTCAGAGACCCAGTACTTC. This encodes CASSRDRSETQYF.

The rearrangement links TRBV24-1 to TRBJ1-5; no reliable D call. CDR1 KGHDR and CDR2 SFDVKD come from the germline V gene. This CDR3 is 12 amino acids long. Trimming cost V 2 bases and J 6 bases, with 4 bases left between them. The CDR3 DNA reads as TGTGCCACCAGTGATTCGGGTCAGCCCCAGCATTTT. Amino acids: CATSDSGQPQHF.

The chain carries TRBV7-2 and TRBJ2-5; perhaps TRBD2 as D (6 bases). This CDR3 has 16 amino acids. The germline V and J ends were trimmed by 6 bases and 1 base, with 18 bases remaining between them. CDR1 is SGHTA, CDR2 FQGNSA, per germline. The CDR3 bases are TGTGCCAGCAGTTTCGGAGGGAGGACTTCCCAAGAGACCCAGTACTTC. Translation gives CASSFGGRTSQETQYF.

The rearrangement joins TRBV7-3 to TRBJ2-2; 9 positions match TRBD2. V was clipped by 5 bases and J by 5 bases; unmatched bases: 9. The CDR3 consists of 16 residues. Germline V lookup: CDR1 SGHTA, CDR2 FQGTGA. The CDR3 DNA reads as TGTGCCAGCAGCCCGGTAGCGGGAGATGTGACCGGGGAGCTGTTTTTT. It codes for CASSPVAGDVTGELFF.

This clone was seen more than once but under ten times. This rearrangement joins TRBV6-2 or TRBV6-3 to TRBJ1-3; no firm D call. The V gene lost 6 bases and the J gene lost 3 bases, with 9 bases spanning the gap. CDR3 size: 13 residues. Germline lookup yields CDR1 MNHEY and CDR2 SVGEGT. CDR3 amino acids: CASSLTGGNTIYF. The CDR3 DNA is TGTGCCAGCAGCCTGACGGGTGGAAACACCATATATTTT.

The V gene is TRBV5-1, the J gene TRBJ1-6; D gene unclear. The V end was cut by 6 bases, the J end by 8 bases, with 9 bases between. The CDR3 covers 12 residues. Germline V gene data show CDR1 as SGHRS and CDR2 as YFSETQ. CDR3 sequence (DNA): TGCGCCAGCAAGGTTGGGGATTCACCCCTCCACTTT. Amino acids: CASKVGDSPLHF.

The V and J genes are TRBV6-5 and TRBJ2-7, with TRBD1 matching over 9 bases. Unmatched junction bases numbered 3, after V lost 0 bases and J lost 0 bases. Germline CDR1 reads MNHEY; CDR2 reads SVGAGI. This CDR3 comprises 16 residues. The CDR3 DNA is TGTGCCAGCAGTTACTCCCGGACAGGGGCCTCCTACGAGCAGTACGTC. Translation: CASSYSRTGASYEQYV.

The chain uses TRBV29-1 and TRBJ1-1, with TRBD1 as a possible D gene (6 bases). There are 12 residues in the CDR3. Between the trimmed V and J ends, which lost 7 bases and 4 bases, there was a span of 13 bases. Germline V gene sequence: CDR1 SQVTM, CDR2 ANQGSEA. CDR3 sequence: CSAGGAPTEAFF. CDR3 sequence (DNA): TGCAGCGCGGGGGGGGCGCCCACTGAAGCTTTCTTT.

The chain uses TRBV12-5 and TRBJ1-5; TRBD1 is a possible D gene (5 bases). CDR1 and CDR2 (germline): LGHNT, FRNRAP. The CDR3 runs 15 residues. Deletions cut 5 bases from V and 0 bases from J, with 11 bases between. The CDR3 sequence: CASGAGTDSNQPQHF. CDR3 DNA sequence: TGTGCTAGTGGTGCCGGGACGGATAGCAATCAGCCCCAGCATTTT.

This chain joins TRBV5-1 and TRBJ2-4; weak D call: TRBD2 (6 bases). With 2 bases removed from V and 1 base from J, the gap between germline ends came to 13 bases. This CDR3 spans 16 amino acids. Germline values: CDR1 SGHRS, CDR2 YFSETQ. Here the CDR3 DNA reads TGCGCCAGCAGCTTAGGCGGGGAAGCGGCCAAAAACATTCAGTACTTC. This translates into CASSLGGEAAKNIQYF.

The chain joins TRBV7-2 to TRBJ1-1; 8 positions match TRBD1. CDR3 length equals 14 residues. Germline loops: CDR1 SGHTA, CDR2 FQGNSA. Trimming at V came to 8 bases and at J to 5 bases, leaving 10 bases not matched to a gene. CDR3 protein: CASGNGQGRTEAFF. The CDR3 coding sequence is TGTGCCAGCGGAAATGGACAGGGAAGAACTGAAGCTTTCTTT.

The chain combines TRBV3-1 (or the pseudogene TRBV3-2) with TRBJ1-3; TRBD1 aligns across 10 bases. The CDR3 sequence is 15 residues long. The germline CDR1 and CDR2 sequences are LGHDT and YNNKEL (reference sequence). V was clipped by 4 bases and J by 2 bases; unmatched bases: 2. CDR3 coding DNA: TGTGCCAGCAGCCCTGACAGGGGGCCTGGAAACACCATATATTTT. Amino acid sequence: CASSPDRGPGNTIYF.

CDR3 sequence (DNA): TGTGCCGCCCGGGCGCCGGGACAGGGTGTAAACACCATATATTTT. Its protein is CAARAPGQGVNTIYF. This sequence joins TRBV10-3 and TRBJ1-3; TRBD1 aligns across 9 bases. The CDR3 sequence is 15 residues long. Germline V gives CDR1 ENHRY, CDR2 SYGVKD. V dropped 11 bases and J dropped 6; count of bases not matched to a gene: 14.

The rearrangement uses TRBV19 and TRBJ2-7, with D tentatively TRBD1 (6 bases). Germline CDR1 is LNHDA and CDR2 is SQIVND (reference sequence). The CDR3 loop spans 11 amino acids. V was clipped by 7 bases and J by 6 bases, with 10 bases between them. The CDR3 reads CASTKGGEQYF. The CDR3 DNA reads as TGTGCCAGTACCAAAGGGGGCGAGCAGTACTTC.

The chain carries TRBV4-2 and TRBJ1-3; D is uncertain. V was clipped by 4 bases and J by 0 bases, with 13 bases between them. Germline CDR1 reads LGHNA; CDR2 reads YNFKEQ. The CDR3 consists of 16 residues. The CDR3 DNA is TGTGCCAGCAGCCCTACTGCGGATAGCTCTGGAAACACCATATATTTT. Translation gives CASSPTADSSGNTIYF.

This chain connects TRBV19 to TRBJ1-2, with no clear D. The length of the CDR3 is 14 residues. Trimming left V 4 bases short and J 0 bases short, with 9 bases between. From germline, CDR1 is LNHDA and CDR2 SQIVND (reference sequence). The CDR3 DNA sequence: TGTGCCAGTAGTACCGGCCTTCCTAACTATGGCTACACCTTC. Its protein product is CASSTGLPNYGYTF.

The V gene is TRBV27, the J gene TRBJ2-7; 9 bases map to TRBD1. J was trimmed by 5 bases and V by 5 bases; bases with no gene match: 10. Looked up from germline, CDR1 is MNHEY and CDR2 is SMNVEV (reference sequence). The CDR3 totals 15 residues. The chain's CDR3 is CASSEAGQGSHEQYV. The CDR3 DNA reads TGTGCCAGCAGTGAAGCGGGACAGGGAAGCCACGAGCAGTACGTC.

The rearrangement links TRBV18 to TRBJ1-5; TRBD1 is a possible D gene (5 bases). Trimming left V 2 bases short and J 0 bases short, with 8 bases between. The CDR3 contains 15 residues. Germline V gene lookup returns CDR1 KGHSH and CDR2 LQKENI. This CDR3 reads CASSPEGASNQPQHF. CDR3 bases: TGTGCCAGCTCACCAGAAGGGGCTAGCAATCAGCCCCAGCATTTT. The variable domain in full, completed from reference TRBV18 and TRBJ1-5, reads NAGVMQNPRHLVRRRGQEARLRCSPMKGHSHVYWYRQLPEEGLKFMVYLQKENIIDESGMPKERFSAEFPKEGPSILRIQQVVRGDSAAYFCASSPEGASNQPQHFGDGTRLSIL.

This chain connects TRBV19 to TRBJ1-2; 8 bases agree with TRBD1. The CDR3 spans 13 residues. Looked up from germline, CDR1 is LNHDA and CDR2 is SQIVND (reference sequence). Losses at the gene ends were 3 bases for V and 7 bases for J; bases not matched to a gene: 4. The chain's CDR3 is CASSIRGQGGYTF. CDR3 bases: TGTGCCAGTAGTATCAGGGGGCAGGGTGGCTACACCTTC. The full variable domain, in which reference TRBV19 and TRBJ1-2 provide the parts outside the CDR3, is DGGITQSPKYLFRKEGQNVTLSCEQNLNHDAMYWYRQDPGQGLRLIYYSQIVNDFQKGDIAEGYSVSREKKESFPLTVTSAQKNPTAFYLCASSIRGQGGYTFGSGTRLTVV.

V gene TRBV14 combines with J gene TRBJ2-2, with a tentative D call TRBD1 (6 bases). Germline V gene lookup returns CDR1 SGHDN and CDR2 FVKESK. The length of the CDR3 is 13 residues. Trimming stripped 4 bases from V and 5 bases from J, with 8 bases between. CDR3 region: CASSPQGTGELFF. CDR3 DNA: TGTGCCAGCAGCCCCCAGGGGACCGGGGAGCTGTTTTTT. The full variable domain, rest sourced from reference TRBV14 and TRBJ2-2, is EAGVTQFPSHSVIEKGQTVTLRCDPISGHDNLYWYRRVMGKEIKFLLHFVKESKQDESGMPNNRFLAERTGGTYSTLKVQPAELEDSGVYFCASSPQGTGELFFGEGSRLTVL.

The genes are TRBV6-5 and TRBJ1-2, with D tentatively TRBD1 (5 bases). V was pared by 6 bases and J by 4 bases, with 12 bases between. Germline V gene sequence: CDR1 MNHEY, CDR2 SVGAGI. This CDR3 region has 13 residues. The CDR3 loop is CASRRGSTYGYTF. For the CDR3, the DNA is TGTGCCAGCAGAAGGGGTTCTACCTATGGCTACACCTTC.